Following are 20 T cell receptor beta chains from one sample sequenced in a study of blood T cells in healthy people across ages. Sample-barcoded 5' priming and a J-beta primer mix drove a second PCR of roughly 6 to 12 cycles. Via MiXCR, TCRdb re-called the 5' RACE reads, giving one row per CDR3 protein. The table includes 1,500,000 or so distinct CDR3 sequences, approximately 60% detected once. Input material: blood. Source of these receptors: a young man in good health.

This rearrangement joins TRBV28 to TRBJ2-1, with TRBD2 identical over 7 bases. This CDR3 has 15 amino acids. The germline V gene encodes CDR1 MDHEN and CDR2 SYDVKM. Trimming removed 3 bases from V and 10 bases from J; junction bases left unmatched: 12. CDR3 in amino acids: CASSLIAGDIGEQFF. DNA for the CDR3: TGTGCCAGCAGTTTGATCGCGGGAGATATTGGGGAGCAGTTCTTC.

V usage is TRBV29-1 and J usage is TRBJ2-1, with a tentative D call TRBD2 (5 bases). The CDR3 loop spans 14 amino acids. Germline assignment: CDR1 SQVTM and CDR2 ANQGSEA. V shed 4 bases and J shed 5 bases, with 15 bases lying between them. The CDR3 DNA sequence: TGCAGCGTTGGAGGCCTAGGGAGTAACAATGAGCAGTTCTTC. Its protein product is CSVGGLGSNNEQFF.

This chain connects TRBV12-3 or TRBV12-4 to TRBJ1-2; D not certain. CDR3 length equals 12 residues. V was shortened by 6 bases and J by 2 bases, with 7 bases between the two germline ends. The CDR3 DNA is TGTGCCAGCAGACAGTCCAACTATGGCTACACCTTC. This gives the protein CASRQSNYGYTF.

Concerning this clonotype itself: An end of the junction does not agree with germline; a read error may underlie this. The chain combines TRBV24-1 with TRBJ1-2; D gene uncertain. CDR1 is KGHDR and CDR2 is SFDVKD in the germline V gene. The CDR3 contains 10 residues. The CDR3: CSPYRRGYTF. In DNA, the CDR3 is TGCTCACCCTATCGGCGTGGCTACACCTTC.

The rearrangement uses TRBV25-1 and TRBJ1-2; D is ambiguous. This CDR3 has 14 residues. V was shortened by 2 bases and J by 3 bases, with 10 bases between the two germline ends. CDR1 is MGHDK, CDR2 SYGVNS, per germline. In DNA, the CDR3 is TGTGCCAGCAGTGAAAGCGGCGGGGACTATGGCTACACCTTC. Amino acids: CASSESGGDYGYTF.

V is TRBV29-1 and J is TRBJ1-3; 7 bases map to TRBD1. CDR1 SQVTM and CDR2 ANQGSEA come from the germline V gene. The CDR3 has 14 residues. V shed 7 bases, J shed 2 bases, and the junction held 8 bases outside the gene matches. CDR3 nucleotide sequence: TGCAGCGCTTCTCAGGGGGAAGCTGGAAACACCATATATTTT. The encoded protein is CSASQGEAGNTIYF.

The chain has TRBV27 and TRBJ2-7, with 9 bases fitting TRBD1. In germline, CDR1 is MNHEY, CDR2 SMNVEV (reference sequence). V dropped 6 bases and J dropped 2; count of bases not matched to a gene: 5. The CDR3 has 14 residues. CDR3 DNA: TGTGCCAGCAGGTCGGGACAGGGACCCTACGAGCAGTACTTC. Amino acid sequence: CASRSGQGPYEQYF.

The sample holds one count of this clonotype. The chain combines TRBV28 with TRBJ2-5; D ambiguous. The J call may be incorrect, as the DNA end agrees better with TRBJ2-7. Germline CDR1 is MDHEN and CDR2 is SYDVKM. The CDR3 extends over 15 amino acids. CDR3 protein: CASSLEGGVDYEQYF. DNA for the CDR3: TGTGCCAGCAGTTTGGAAGGTGGGGTTGACTACGAGCAGTACTTC.

CDR3 coding DNA: TGTGCCAGCAGCTTAGCGGGGGGGACTGGGGGTGAGCAGTTCTTC. It specifies CASSLAGGTGGEQFF. This chain uses TRBV7-2 with TRBJ2-1, with TRBD2 matching 7 bases. This CDR3 contains 15 residues. The V segment lost 0 bases and the J segment 9 bases; nucleotides outside the gene matches: 8. The germline V gene has CDR1 SGHTA and CDR2 FQGNSA.

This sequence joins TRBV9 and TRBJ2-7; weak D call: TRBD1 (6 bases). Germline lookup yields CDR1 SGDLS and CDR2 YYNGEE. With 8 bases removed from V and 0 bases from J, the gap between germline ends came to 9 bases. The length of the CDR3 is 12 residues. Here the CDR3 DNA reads TGTGCCAGTGAGGACAGCTCCTACGAGCAGTACTTC. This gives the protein CASEDSSYEQYF.

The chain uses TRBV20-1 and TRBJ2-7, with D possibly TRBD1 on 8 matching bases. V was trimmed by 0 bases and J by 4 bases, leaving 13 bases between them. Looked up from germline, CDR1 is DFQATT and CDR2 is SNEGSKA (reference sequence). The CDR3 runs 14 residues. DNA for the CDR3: TGCAGTGCTAGAGAGGCGGGGGACAGGTACGAGCAGTACTTC. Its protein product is CSAREAGDRYEQYF.

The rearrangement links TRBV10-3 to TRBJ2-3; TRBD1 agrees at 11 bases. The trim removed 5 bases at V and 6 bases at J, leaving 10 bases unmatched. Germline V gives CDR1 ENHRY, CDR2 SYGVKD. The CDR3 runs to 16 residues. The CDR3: CAISRTGTGGTDTQYF. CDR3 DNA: TGTGCCATCAGTAGAACCGGGACAGGGGGGACCGATACGCAGTATTTT.

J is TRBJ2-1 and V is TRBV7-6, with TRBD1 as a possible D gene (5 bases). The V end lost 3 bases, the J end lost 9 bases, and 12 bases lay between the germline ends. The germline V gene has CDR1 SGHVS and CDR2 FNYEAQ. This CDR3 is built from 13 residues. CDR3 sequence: CASSLARASEQFF. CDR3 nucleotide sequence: TGTGCCAGCAGCTTGGCCAGGGCGTCTGAGCAGTTCTTC.

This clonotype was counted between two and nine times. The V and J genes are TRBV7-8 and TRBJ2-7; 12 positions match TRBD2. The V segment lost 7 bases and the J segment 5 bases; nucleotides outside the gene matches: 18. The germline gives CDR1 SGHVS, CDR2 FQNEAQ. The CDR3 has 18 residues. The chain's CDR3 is CASTISGPTSGSGNEQYF. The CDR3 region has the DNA TGTGCCAGCACCATTAGTGGTCCGACTAGCGGGAGTGGGAACGAGCAGTACTTC.

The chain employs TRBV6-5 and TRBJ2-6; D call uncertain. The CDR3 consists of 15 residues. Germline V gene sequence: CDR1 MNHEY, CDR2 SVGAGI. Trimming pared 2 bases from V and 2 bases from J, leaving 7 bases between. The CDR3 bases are TGTGCCAGCAGTTACGGTTCTGCTGGGGCCAACGTCCTGACTTTC. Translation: CASSYGSAGANVLTF.

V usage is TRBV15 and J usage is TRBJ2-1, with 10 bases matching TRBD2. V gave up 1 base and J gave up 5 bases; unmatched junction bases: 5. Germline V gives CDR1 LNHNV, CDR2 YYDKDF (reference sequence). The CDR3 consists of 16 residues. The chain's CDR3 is CATSRGGGTSDNEQFF. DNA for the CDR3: TGTGCCACCAGCAGAGGGGGGGGGACTAGCGACAATGAGCAGTTCTTC.

This CDR3 reads CATSAENQETQYF. The CDR3 DNA reads as TGTGCCACAAGCGCAGAGAACCAAGAGACCCAGTACTTC. The V gene is TRBV7-8, the J gene TRBJ2-5, with D uncertain. The CDR3 contains 13 residues. Trimming removed 10 bases from V and 0 bases from J, with 12 bases in between. Germline CDR1 is SGHVS and CDR2 is FQNEAQ.

The CDR3 is CASSSPIYNEQFF. As DNA, the CDR3 is TGTGCCAGCAGCTCTCCGATCTACAATGAGCAGTTCTTC. The gene calls are TRBV7-2 and TRBJ2-1; unclear D gene. CDR1 and CDR2 (germline): SGHTA, FQGNSA. With 4 bases removed from V and 3 bases from J, the gap between germline ends came to 7 bases. This CDR3 comprises 13 residues.

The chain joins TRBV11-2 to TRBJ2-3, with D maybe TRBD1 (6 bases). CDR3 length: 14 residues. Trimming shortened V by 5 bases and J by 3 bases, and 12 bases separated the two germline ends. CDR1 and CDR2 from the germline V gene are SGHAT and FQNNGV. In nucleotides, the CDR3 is TGTGCCAGCAGCCGGACAGCTTATACAGATACGCAGTATTTT. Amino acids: CASSRTAYTDTQYF.

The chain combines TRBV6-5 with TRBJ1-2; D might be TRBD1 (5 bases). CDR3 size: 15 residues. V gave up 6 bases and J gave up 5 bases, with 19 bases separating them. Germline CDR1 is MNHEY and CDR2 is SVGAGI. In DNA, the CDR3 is TGTGCCAGCAGCATCCGGACACCGCGCGGGTATGGCTACACCTTC. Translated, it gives CASSIRTPRGYGYTF.